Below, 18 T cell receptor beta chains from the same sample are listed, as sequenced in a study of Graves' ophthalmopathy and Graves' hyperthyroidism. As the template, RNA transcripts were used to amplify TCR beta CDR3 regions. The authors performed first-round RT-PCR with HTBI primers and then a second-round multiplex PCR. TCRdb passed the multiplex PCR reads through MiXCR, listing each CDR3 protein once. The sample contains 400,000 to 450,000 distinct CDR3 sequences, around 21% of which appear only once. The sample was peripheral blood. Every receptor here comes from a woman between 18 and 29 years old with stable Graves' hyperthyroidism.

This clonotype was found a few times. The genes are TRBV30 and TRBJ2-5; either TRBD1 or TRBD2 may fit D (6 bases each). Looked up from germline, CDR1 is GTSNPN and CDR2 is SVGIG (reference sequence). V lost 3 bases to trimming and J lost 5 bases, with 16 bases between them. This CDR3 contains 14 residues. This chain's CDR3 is CAWSPDRGRETQYF. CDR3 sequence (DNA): TGTGCCTGGAGCCCCGACCGGGGGCGGGAGACCCAGTACTTC.

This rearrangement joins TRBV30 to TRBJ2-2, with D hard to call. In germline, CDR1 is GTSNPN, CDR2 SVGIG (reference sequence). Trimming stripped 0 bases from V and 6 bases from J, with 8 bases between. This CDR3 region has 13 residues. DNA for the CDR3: TGTGCCTGGAGTGTCGTCCAGGCCGGGGAGCTGTTTTTT. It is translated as CAWSVVQAGELFF.

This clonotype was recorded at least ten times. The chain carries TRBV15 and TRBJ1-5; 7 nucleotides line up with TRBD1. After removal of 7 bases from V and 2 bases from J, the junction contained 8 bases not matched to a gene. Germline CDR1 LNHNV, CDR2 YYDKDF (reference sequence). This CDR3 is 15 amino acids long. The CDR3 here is CATTTGEGGNQPQHF. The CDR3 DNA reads TGTGCCACCACCACAGGGGAGGGTGGCAATCAGCCCCAGCATTTT.

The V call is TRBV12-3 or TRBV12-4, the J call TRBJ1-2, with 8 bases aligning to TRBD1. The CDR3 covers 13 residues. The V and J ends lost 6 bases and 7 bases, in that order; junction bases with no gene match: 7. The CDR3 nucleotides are TGTGCCAGCAGCCCTTCAGGGGGCTCTGGCTACACCTTC. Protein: CASSPSGGSGYTF.

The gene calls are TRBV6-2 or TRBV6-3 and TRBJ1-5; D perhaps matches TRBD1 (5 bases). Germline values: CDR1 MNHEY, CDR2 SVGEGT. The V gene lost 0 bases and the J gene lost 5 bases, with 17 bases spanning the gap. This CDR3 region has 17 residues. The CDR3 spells CASSYSRQGRGHQPQHF. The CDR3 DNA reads TGTGCCAGCAGTTACTCTCGGCAGGGACGGGGCCATCAGCCCCAGCATTTT.

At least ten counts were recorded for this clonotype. CDR3 coding DNA: TGTGCCAGCAGTGCCCCGTCCTCCGGGACTAGATCCGGGGAGCTGTTTTTT. Encoded protein: CASSAPSSGTRSGELFF. V is TRBV25-1 and J is TRBJ2-2; 8 bases are a match to TRBD2. Trimming took 4 bases from V and 6 from J; bases not matched to a gene: 13. CDR1 is MGHDK and CDR2 is SYGVNS in the germline V gene. CDR3 size: 17 residues.

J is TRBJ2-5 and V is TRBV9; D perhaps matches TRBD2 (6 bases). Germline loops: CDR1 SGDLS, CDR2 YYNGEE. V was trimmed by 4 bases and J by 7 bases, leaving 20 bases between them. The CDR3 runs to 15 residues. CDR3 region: CASSSTGTASTTQYF. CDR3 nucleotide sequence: TGTGCCAGCAGCTCAACCGGGACTGCCTCGACGACCCAGTACTTC.

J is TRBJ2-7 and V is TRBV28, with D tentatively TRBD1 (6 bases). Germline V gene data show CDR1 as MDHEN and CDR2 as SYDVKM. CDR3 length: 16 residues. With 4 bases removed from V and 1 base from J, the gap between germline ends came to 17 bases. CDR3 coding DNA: TGTGCCAGCAGTTCCCCCCGGGGACAATTTTCCTACGAGCAGTACTTC. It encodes CASSSPRGQFSYEQYF.

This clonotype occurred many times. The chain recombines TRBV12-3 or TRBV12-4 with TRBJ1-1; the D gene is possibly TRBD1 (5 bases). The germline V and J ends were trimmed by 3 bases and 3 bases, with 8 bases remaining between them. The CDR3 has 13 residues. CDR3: CASSLQGYTEAFF. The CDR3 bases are TGTGCCAGCAGTTTGCAGGGATACACTGAAGCTTTCTTT.

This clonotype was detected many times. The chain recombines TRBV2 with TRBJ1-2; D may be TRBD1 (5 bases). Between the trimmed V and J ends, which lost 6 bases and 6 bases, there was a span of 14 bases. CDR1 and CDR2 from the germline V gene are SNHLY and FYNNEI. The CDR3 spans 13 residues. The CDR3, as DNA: TGTGCCAGCAGGGACGTCGGGGGAAATGGCTACACCTTC. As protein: CASRDVGGNGYTF.

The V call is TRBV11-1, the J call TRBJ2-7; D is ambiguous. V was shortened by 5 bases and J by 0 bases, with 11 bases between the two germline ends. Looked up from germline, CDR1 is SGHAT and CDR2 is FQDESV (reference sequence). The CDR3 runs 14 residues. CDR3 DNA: TGTGCCAGCAGCCTTACCGGGCACTCCTACGAGCAGTACTTC. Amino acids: CASSLTGHSYEQYF.

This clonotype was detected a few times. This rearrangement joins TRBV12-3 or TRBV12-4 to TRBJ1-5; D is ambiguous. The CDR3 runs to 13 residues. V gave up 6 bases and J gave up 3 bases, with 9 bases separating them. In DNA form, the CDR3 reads TGTGCCAGCAGATACCTCAACAATCAGCCCCAGCATTTT. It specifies CASRYLNNQPQHF.

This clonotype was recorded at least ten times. DNA of the CDR3: TGTGCCAGCAGTAGAACAAGCACCGGGGAGCTGTTTTTT. This codes for CASSRTSTGELFF. The chain recombines TRBV6-1 with TRBJ2-2, with D uncertain. V was cut by 5 bases and J by 4 bases, with 8 bases left in between. From germline, CDR1 is MNHNS and CDR2 SASEGT. This CDR3 region has 13 residues.

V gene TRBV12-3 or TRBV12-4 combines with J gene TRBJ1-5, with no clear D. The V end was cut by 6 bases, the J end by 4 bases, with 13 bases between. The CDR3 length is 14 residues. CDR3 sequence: CASSQKNGNQPQHF. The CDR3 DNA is TGTGCCAGCAGCCAGAAAAATGGAAATCAGCCCCAGCATTTT.

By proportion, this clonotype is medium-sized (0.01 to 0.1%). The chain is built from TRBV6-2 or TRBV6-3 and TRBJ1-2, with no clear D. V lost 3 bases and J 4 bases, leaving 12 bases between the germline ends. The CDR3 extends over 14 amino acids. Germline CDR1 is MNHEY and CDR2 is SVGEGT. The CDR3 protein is CASSYDVTIYGYTF. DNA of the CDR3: TGTGCCAGCAGTTATGATGTGACGATCTATGGCTACACCTTC.

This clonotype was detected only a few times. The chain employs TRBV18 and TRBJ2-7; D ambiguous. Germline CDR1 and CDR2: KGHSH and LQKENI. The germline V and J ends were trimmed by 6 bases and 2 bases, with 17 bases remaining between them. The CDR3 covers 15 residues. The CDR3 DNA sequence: TGTGCCAGCTCCCGAGACCAGCAGGTACCCTACGAGCAGTACTTC. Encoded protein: CASSRDQQVPYEQYF.

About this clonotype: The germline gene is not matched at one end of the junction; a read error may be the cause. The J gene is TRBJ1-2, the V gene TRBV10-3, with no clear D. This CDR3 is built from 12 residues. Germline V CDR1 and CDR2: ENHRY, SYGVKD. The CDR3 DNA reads TGTGCCAGCAGTTTCGGCAGGCATGGCTACACCTTC. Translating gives CASSFGRHGYTF.

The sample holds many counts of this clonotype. CDR3 protein: CASTSYSNQPQHF. DNA of the CDR3: TGTGCCAGTACAAGTTATAGCAATCAGCCCCAGCATTTT. The rearrangement uses TRBV6-5 and TRBJ1-5, with unresolved D. CDR1 is MNHEY, CDR2 SVGAGI, per germline. Trimming removed 9 bases from V and 0 bases from J, with 9 bases in between. The CDR3 consists of 13 residues.